A selection of T cell receptor beta chains follows, all from one sample in a study of cytomegalovirus exposure and HLA in healthy donors. The protocol was immunoSEQ multiplex PCR, while the TCRdb copy is restricted to in-frame clones and leaves out a portion. Of around 130,000 clones listed, about 73% are singletons. The sample comprised PBMCs. These receptors were taken from a woman aged 40 to 50 in good health and CMV-seropositive. Both conserved end residues are part of each CDR3. Fields, in order: clone size, V gene, J gene, D gene, CDR3 DNA, CDR3 protein. The D gene is left open where the match is weak. Expanded clones get a size class; other rows say once, few or many, or leave the size out.

-,TRBV5-1,TRBJ2-2,-,TGCGCCAGCAGCTTGGTACAGCCGGCGGGGGAGCTGTTTTTT,CASSLVQPAGELFF
-,TRBV28,TRBJ1-2,-,TGTGCCAGTAGACGACAGAACTATGGCTACACCTTC,CASRRQNYGYTF
-,TRBV7-6,TRBJ1-5,-,TGTGCCAGCAGCTTAGACGGGACAAGCAATCAGCCCCAGCATTTT,CASSLDGTSNQPQHF
-,TRBV5-6,TRBJ2-5,TRBD2,TGTGCCAGCAGCGGGGGACTAGCGGGAGAGGCCCAGTACTTC,CASSGGLAGEAQYF
few,TRBV19,TRBJ2-1,-,TGTGCCAGTAAGAACGGTAATGAGCAGTTCTTC,CASKNGNEQFF
-,TRBV4-2,TRBJ2-6,-,TGTGCCAGCAGCCAAGATAGACAGGCGTTTAACTCTGGGGCCAACGTCCTGACTTTC,CASSQDRQAFNSGANVLTF
-,TRBV5-1,TRBJ1-2,TRBD1,TGCGCCAGCAGCGCGCTGACAGGGGGCAGCTATGGCTACACCTTC,CASSALTGGSYGYTF
-,TRBV15,TRBJ1-4,-,TGTGCCACCAGCAGAGTCGGCAGGGATGAAAAACTGTTTTTT,CATSRVGRDEKLFF
-,TRBV7-8,TRBJ2-1,TRBD1,TGTGCCAGCAGCTTCGACAGGGTAAATGAGCAGTTCTTC,CASSFDRVNEQFF
-,TRBV27,TRBJ1-6,TRBD1,TGTGCCAGCAGTTCGAAGGGACAGGGGGCCGATTCACCCCTCCACTTT,CASSSKGQGADSPLHF
-,TRBV30,TRBJ1-4,-,TGTGCCTGGAGTGAGGGGCAGGGACACCATAATGAAAAACTGTTTTTT,CAWSEGQGHHNEKLFF
once,TRBV5-4,TRBJ2-5,-,TGTGCCAGCAGCCCTGGGACATTAGAGACCCAGTACTTC,CASSPGTLETQYF
-,TRBV30,TRBJ1-6,TRBD1,TGTGCCTGGGCCCCGCTAACAGGGGTCTCCTATAATTCACCCCTCCACTTT,CAWAPLTGVSYNSPLHF
-,TRBV9,TRBJ1-3,-,TGTGCCAGCAGCGTAGGAGGGCCGTCTGGAAACACCATATATTTT,CASSVGGPSGNTIYF
once,TRBV6-6,TRBJ2-5,-,TGTGCCAGCAGTGGCTGGGTCAGGGGCGTGGAGACCCAGTACTTC,CASSGWVRGVETQYF
once,TRBV30,TRBJ2-7,-,TGTGCCTGGAGCGTCAGGGACGAGCAGTACTTC,CAWSVRDEQYF
-,TRBV6-1,TRBJ1-6,-,TGTGCCAGCAGTCTTACTGTGACAGGCACCTCACCCCTCCACTTT,CASSLTVTGTSPLHF
-,TRBV28,TRBJ1-1,-,TGTGCCAGCAGGTGGGGAAGGGGGACTGAAGCTTTCTTT,CASRWGRGTEAFF
-,TRBV30,TRBJ1-1,-,TGTGCCTGGAGCTACCAGGGCCTGAACACTGAAGCTTTCTTT,CAWSYQGLNTEAFF
-,TRBV13,TRBJ2-1,-,TGTGCCAGCCGGACCTCCATAGCTGGGGGCCGGTACAATGAGCAGTTCTTC,CASRTSIAGGRYNEQFF
few,TRBV5-5,TRBJ1-2,TRBD1,TGTGCCAGCAGCTTGGGACAGGGGGCTAGGAACTATGGCTACACCTTC,CASSLGQGARNYGYTF
few,TRBV27,TRBJ1-2,-,TGTGCCAGCAGTTTGTCAGGGGCGCCTAACTATGGCTACACCTTC,CASSLSGAPNYGYTF
-,TRBV5-4,TRBJ1-2,-,TGTGCCAGCAGCTCAACGACAGTCAACTATGGCTACACCTTC,CASSSTTVNYGYTF
-,TRBV28,TRBJ1-6,-,TGTGCCAGCAGTTCAAGATACTGGACAGAGGATAATTCACCCCTCCACTTT,CASSSRYWTEDNSPLHF
few,TRBV29-1,TRBJ1-1,-,TGCAGCGCTTCGGTACAGGGTGGGGTTTTTATGAACACTGAAGCTTTCTTT,CSASVQGGVFMNTEAFF
-,TRBV6-1,TRBJ2-3,-,TGTGCCAGCACAGCACAGGGAGATACGCAGTATTTT,CASTAQGDTQYF
few,TRBV6-1,TRBJ1-5,-,TGTGCCAGCACTACAGGTTTTAGCAATCAGCCCCAGCATTTT,CASTTGFSNQPQHF
-,TRBV6-6,TRBJ1-1,-,TGTGCCAGCAGTTCTCCCTTTTTGAACACTGAAGCTTTCTTT,CASSSPFLNTEAFF
-,TRBV14,TRBJ1-1,TRBD1,TGTGCCAGCAGCTCACAGGGGGTCCAAGCTTTCTTT,CASSSQGVQAFF
few,TRBV7-3,TRBJ2-6,-,TGTGCCTCTTCGGGGGCCAACGTCCTGACTTTC,CASSGANVLTF
-,TRBV5-1,TRBJ1-1,-,TGCGCCAGCACTCCCGGGGGTCGGCGTGAGACTGAAGCTTTCTTT,CASTPGGRRETEAFF
-,TRBV18,TRBJ1-1,-,TGTGCCAGCTCACCCTTCGATGTACAGGAGAACACTGAAGCTTTCTTT,CASSPFDVQENTEAFF
-,TRBV7-3,TRBJ1-6,-,TGTGCCAGCAGCTCAGACTATAATTCACCCCTCCACTTT,CASSSDYNSPLHF
-,TRBV27,TRBJ1-6,TRBD1,TGTGCCAGTAGGACAGGGGTTAATTCACCCCTCCACTTT,CASRTGVNSPLHF
-,TRBV2,TRBJ1-4,TRBD1,TGTGCCAGCAGAGACAGGGGGCGTCAGGGTGAAAAACTGTTTTTT,CASRDRGRQGEKLFF
-,TRBV30,TRBJ2-5,TRBD2,TGTGCCTGGAGTTTCCGAGCGGGAGGCCCCGGAGAGACCCAGTACTTC,CAWSFRAGGPGETQYF
-,TRBV30,TRBJ1-5,TRBD1,TGTGCCTGGAGTCGAACGGGACAGGGCGCGCAGCCCCAGCATTTT,CAWSRTGQGAQPQHF
-,TRBV4-3,TRBJ2-7,TRBD2,TGCGCCAGCAGCCAAAACTGGGGGGGTGGGGGTTACGAGCAGTACTTC,CASSQNWGGGGYEQYF
-,TRBV7-2,TRBJ2-4,TRBD2,TGTGCCAGCAGCTTTGCAGCCGGGGGGGTGAAAAACATTCAGTACTTC,CASSFAAGGVKNIQYF
-,TRBV4-3,TRBJ1-5,-,TGCGCCAGCAGCCAAGAAGGGGGAGCCAATCAGCCCCAGCATTTT,CASSQEGGANQPQHF
-,TRBV5-1,TRBJ2-7,TRBD1,TGCGCCAGCAGCTTGGGGACAGGAAAGAGCTCCTACGAGCAGTACTTC,CASSLGTGKSSYEQYF
-,TRBV19,TRBJ1-4,TRBD1,TGTGCCAGTAGTTCCGGGACAGCAACTAATGAAAAACTGTTTTTT,CASSSGTATNEKLFF
-,TRBV19,TRBJ2-1,-,TGTGCCAGTAGTCGCCTCGGCGGGGCACCTTACAATGAGCAGTTCTTC,CASSRLGGAPYNEQFF
-,TRBV4-3,TRBJ2-1,-,TGCGCCAGCAGCCAAGAAACACTAGCCAAGCAGTTCTTC,CASSQETLAKQFF
-,TRBV9,TRBJ2-7,-,TGTGCCAGCAGCGTAGACGGTGACTACGAGCAGTACTTC,CASSVDGDYEQYF
-,TRBV11-3,TRBJ2-5,TRBD2,TGTGCCAGCAGCCTTGGGACTAGCGGGGGTCCGGAGACCCAGTACTTC,CASSLGTSGGPETQYF
once,TRBV6-5,TRBJ1-3,-,TGTGCCAGCAGGAGAGGGAGCTCTGGAAACACCATATATTTT,CASRRGSSGNTIYF
-,TRBV7-6,TRBJ2-7,TRBD1,TGTGCCAGCAGCCCGTTCGGGACAGGGAGCGAGCAGTACTTC,CASSPFGTGSEQYF
once,TRBV11-3,TRBJ2-7,TRBD1,TGTGCCAGCAGCGCGAGGACAGGGGCGTCCGGGGAGCAGTACTTC,CASSARTGASGEQYF
-,TRBV30,TRBJ2-7,-,TGTGCCTGGAGTGTCTCGGAGTGGCAGTACTTC,CAWSVSEWQYF
-,TRBV5-6,TRBJ1-2,TRBD1,TGTGCCAGCAGAAATGGACAGGCCTATGGCTACACCTTC,CASRNGQAYGYTF
once,TRBV10-3,TRBJ1-2,TRBD1,TGTGCCATCAGTGAGAGGGAGACAGGGGACGGCTACACCTTC,CAISERETGDGYTF
-,TRBV5-1,TRBJ2-5,TRBD2,TGCGCCAGCAGCTTGGATGTGGCGGGAGGGAGCGAGACCCAGTACTTC,CASSLDVAGGSETQYF
few,TRBV5-6,TRBJ2-3,-,TGTGCCAGCAGCTTGGCCGTCAGGCCAGATACGCAGTATTTT,CASSLAVRPDTQYF